This entry lists 25 T cell receptor beta chains sequenced from one sample in a study of control samples from healthy donors and cancer patients (dated by TCRdb to the early 2020s). The library was generated by the immunoSEQ multiplex PCR assay. TCRdb's version of the immuneACCESS table is confined to in-frame rearrangements and falls short of the full clone set. An unresolved V gene accounts for under half of the shortfall where checked; the remainder is of unknown origin. The sample table shows approximately 60,000 clones, and roughly 85% are seen once. The ten largest clones represent nearly 5.5% of the sample. The sequenced material came from blood. The receptors stem from a middle-aged man in good health.

The chain is built from TRBV9 and TRBJ2-5; TRBD1 agrees at 8 bases. This CDR3 has 15 residues. The V and J ends lost 1 base and 3 bases, in that order; junction bases with no gene match: 5. Germline CDR1 is SGDLS and CDR2 is YYNGEE. CDR3 protein: CASSVRPTGEETQYF. The CDR3 nucleotides read TGTGCCAGCAGCGTAAGGCCGACAGGGGAAGAGACCCAGTACTTC.

The J gene is TRBJ1-2, the V gene TRBV7-9; 7 bases line up with TRBD1. The CDR3 runs 15 residues. Germline V CDR1 and CDR2: SEHNR, FQNEAQ (reference sequence). Germline trimming cut 4 bases from V and 8 bases from J; bases unmatched to any gene: 13. CDR3 region: CASSSGYEGARGYTF. Here the CDR3 DNA reads TGTGCCAGCAGCTCCGGGTATGAGGGGGCGAGGGGCTACACCTTC.

The chain recombines TRBV21-1 with TRBJ1-1; the D call in the table, TRBD1, was not verified against the DNA. TRBV21-1 is marked as a pseudogene. This CDR3 is 16 amino acids long. In nucleotides, the CDR3 is TGTGCCAGCAGCACGGGGGACAGGGTGAACAACACTGAAGCTTTCTTT. This codes for CASSTGDRVNNTEAFF.

The V and J genes are TRBV5-8 and TRBJ1-5; no clear D gene. Germline V gives CDR1 SGHTS, CDR2 YDEGEE. The CDR3 is 15 amino acids. Trimming stripped 0 bases from V and 8 bases from J, with 15 bases between. The chain's CDR3 is CASSLDFGRIEPQHF. CDR3 in DNA: TGTGCCAGCAGCTTGGATTTCGGGCGGATTGAGCCCCAGCATTTT.

This chain joins TRBV5-4 and TRBJ2-3; either TRBD1 or TRBD2 may fit D (5 bases each). This CDR3 comprises 17 residues. Deletions cut 0 bases from V and 2 bases from J, with 16 bases between. Germline CDR1 and CDR2: SGHNT and YYREEE (reference sequence). CDR3 residues: CASSLERGLRDTDTQYF. The CDR3, as DNA: TGTGCCAGCAGCTTGGAGAGGGGTTTAAGGGACACAGATACGCAGTATTTT. Filled out from reference TRBV5-4 and TRBJ2-3, the complete variable domain reads ETGVTQSPTHLIKTRGQQVTLRCSSQSGHNTVSWYQQALGQGPQFIFQYYREEENGRGNFPPRFSGLQFPNYSSELNVNALELDDSALYLCASSLERGLRDTDTQYFGPGTRLTVL.

This clone was observed a single time. The chain has TRBV5-6 and TRBJ2-7, with 8 bases matching TRBD1. Germline assignment: CDR1 SGHDT and CDR2 YYEEEE. The J segment lost 5 bases and the V segment lost 4 bases, leaving 5 bases of the junction unmatched. The CDR3 extends over 13 amino acids. CDR3 nucleotide sequence: TGTGCCAGCAGCAAAACAGGGGGGAACGAGCAGTACTTC. It is translated as CASSKTGGNEQYF. The full variable domain, rest sourced from reference TRBV5-6 and TRBJ2-7, is DAGVTQSPTHLIKTRGQQVTLRCSPKSGHDTVSWYQQALGQGPQFIFQYYEEEERQRGNFPDRFSGHQFPNYSSELNVNALLLGDSALYLCASSKTGGNEQYFGPGTRLTVT.

The chain uses TRBV30 and TRBJ1-3; no clear D gene. The length of the CDR3 is 14 residues. Germline loops: CDR1 GTSNPN, CDR2 SVGIG (reference sequence). Between the trimmed V and J ends, which lost 1 base and 0 bases, there was a span of 7 bases. The DNA of the CDR3 is TGTGCCTGGAGTGGGACTGTCTCTGGAAACACCATATATTTT. This gives the protein CAWSGTVSGNTIYF.

The chain recombines TRBV20-1 with TRBJ1-5, with 8 bases that match TRBD1. The ends lost 3 bases at V and 1 base at J; junction bases unmatched: 11. In germline, CDR1 is DFQATT, CDR2 SNEGSKA (reference sequence). The CDR3 consists of 17 residues. CDR3 sequence reads: CSASRSDRGRSNQPQHF. Written as DNA, the CDR3 is TGCAGTGCTAGTCGGAGCGACAGGGGAAGAAGCAATCAGCCCCAGCATTTT.

The chain couples TRBV28 to TRBJ2-7, with D possibly matching TRBD1 (5 bases). V lost 2 bases to trimming and J lost 5 bases, with 22 bases between them. CDR3 length: 17 amino acids. CDR1 is MDHEN, CDR2 SYDVKM, per germline. In DNA form, the CDR3 reads TGTGCCAGCAGTTTAATCGCCTCCGCCGCAGGGATTGACGAGCAGTACTTC. As protein: CASSLIASAAGIDEQYF.

Remarks on this clone: The same CDR3 is also encoded by other DNA sequences in this sample. The chain's CDR3 is CASSFGTGEGQPQHF. As DNA, the CDR3 is TGTGCCAGCAGCTTCGGGACAGGGGAGGGGCAGCCCCAGCATTTT. The V call is TRBV13, the J call TRBJ1-5, with TRBD1 matching 10 bases. Germline trimming cut 3 bases from V and 7 bases from J; bases unmatched to any gene: 6. Germline V gene sequence: CDR1 PRHDT, CDR2 FYEKMQ (reference sequence). This CDR3 comprises 15 residues.

This clone was detected only a few times. V gene TRBV5-1 combines with J gene TRBJ1-1, with 8 bases fitting TRBD1. Germline V gene data show CDR1 as SGHRS and CDR2 as YFSETQ. The CDR3 covers 15 residues. Unmatched junction bases numbered 6, after V lost 4 bases and J lost 1 base. The CDR3 loop is CASSGLQGGNTEAFF. CDR3 bases: TGCGCCAGCAGCGGATTACAGGGGGGGAACACTGAAGCTTTCTTT.

The chain couples TRBV3-1 (or the pseudogene TRBV3-2) to TRBJ2-7, with 8 bases that match TRBD2. V gave up 4 bases and J gave up 2 bases; unmatched junction bases: 7. The CDR3 has 15 residues. Germline CDR1 is LGHDT and CDR2 is YNNKEL (reference sequence). The CDR3 is CASSPSGGGTYEQYF. The CDR3 coding sequence is TGTGCCAGCAGCCCCTCCGGCGGGGGGACCTACGAGCAGTACTTC.

This rearrangement joins TRBV6-2 or TRBV6-3 to TRBJ1-5, with no clear D. The CDR3 contains 14 residues. V lost 3 bases and J 3 bases, leaving 9 bases between the germline ends. CDR1 and CDR2 from the germline V gene are MNHEY and SVGEGT. DNA for the CDR3: TGTGCCAGCAGTTATAGCCAGCCCAATCAGCCCCAGCATTTT. It encodes CASSYSQPNQPQHF.

The chain carries TRBV6-5 and TRBJ2-1; 7 bases agree with TRBD1. The CDR3 totals 13 residues. In germline, CDR1 is MNHEY, CDR2 SVGAGI. J gave up 9 bases and V 5 bases, and 7 bases lay outside the gene matches. CDR3: CASSLRQGSEQFF. CDR3 DNA: TGTGCCAGCAGTCTCCGACAGGGTTCTGAGCAGTTCTTC.

The chain links TRBV3-1 (or the pseudogene TRBV3-2) to TRBJ2-5; D is uncertain. CDR3 length: 17 residues. Trimming took 1 base from V and 1 from J, leaving 16 bases between them. CDR1 and CDR2 from the germline V gene are LGHDT and YNNKEL (reference sequence). In nucleotides, the CDR3 is TGTGCCAGCAGCCAAGTCTGGGCTAGAAGAATCCAAGAGACCCAGTACTTC. Translating gives CASSQVWARRIQETQYF.

The V call is TRBV5-6, the J call TRBJ2-2; D not resolved. V lost 6 bases to trimming and J lost 5 bases, with 11 bases between them. Germline values: CDR1 SGHDT, CDR2 YYEEEE. The CDR3 covers 13 residues. In DNA form, the CDR3 reads TGTGCCAGCATCCTAGGTAGGACCGGGGAGCTGTTTTTT. Protein: CASILGRTGELFF.

CDR3 sequence (DNA): TGTGCCTGGAGTGAGTACCAAGAGACCCAGTACTTC. It codes for CAWSEYQETQYF. The chain uses TRBV30 and TRBJ2-5; D call uncertain. Germline V gives CDR1 GTSNPN, CDR2 SVGIG (reference sequence). The CDR3 length is 12 residues. Between the trimmed V and J ends, which lost 1 base and 0 bases, there was a span of 3 bases.

The DNA for the CDR3 is TGTGCCAGCAGCCAAGGACCTACGAACACTGAAGCTTTCTTT. Protein product: CASSQGPTNTEAFF. V gene TRBV5-4 combines with J gene TRBJ1-1; D uncertain. Trimming removed 4 bases from V and 1 base from J, with 11 bases in between. CDR3 size: 14 residues. Germline V lookup: CDR1 SGHNT, CDR2 YYREEE (reference sequence).

This clone was observed a handful of times. Other DNA sequences in this sample translate to the same CDR3. The CDR3 sequence: CASSEQGAAYEQYF. CDR3 nucleotides: TGTGCCAGCAGCGAACAGGGGGCGGCCTACGAGCAGTACTTC. The chain employs TRBV9 and TRBJ2-7; 9 bases fit TRBD1. V lost 3 bases, J lost 2 bases, and 3 bases stayed unmatched. From germline, CDR1 is SGDLS and CDR2 YYNGEE. This CDR3 comprises 14 residues.

The count of this clone is one. V is TRBV19 and J is TRBJ1-1; D call uncertain. Germline V gives CDR1 LNHDA, CDR2 SQIVND (reference sequence). V was shortened by 5 bases and J by 0 bases, with 7 bases between the two germline ends. This CDR3 is 13 amino acids long. The CDR3 reads CASSVTVNTEAFF. CDR3 nucleotide sequence: TGTGCCAGTAGTGTAACAGTGAACACTGAAGCTTTCTTT.

The table lists this clone with a few counts. The gene calls are TRBV28 and TRBJ2-7; TRBD2 agrees at 12 bases. The CDR3 runs to 14 residues. Per germline, CDR1 MDHEN and CDR2 SYDVKM. J was trimmed by 5 bases and V by 5 bases; bases with no gene match: 4. The CDR3 nucleotides are TGTGCCAGCAGTCGACTAGCGGGAGTACACGAGCAGTACTTC. Translating gives CASSRLAGVHEQYF.

The CDR3 DNA is TGTGCCAGTAGTCCCAGACGGGCCGCCCGGGGCACTGAAGCTTTCTTT. This gives the protein CASSPRRAARGTEAFF. V is TRBV19 and J is TRBJ1-1; the D is unclear. V shed 5 bases and J shed 4 bases, with 20 bases lying between them. This CDR3 spans 16 amino acids. Germline V gene sequence: CDR1 LNHDA, CDR2 SQIVND (reference sequence).

This clone occurred once. The chain has TRBV9 and TRBJ2-2; D is ambiguous. Germline V gene data show CDR1 as SGDLS and CDR2 as YYNGEE. The germline V and J ends were trimmed by 2 bases and 6 bases, with 8 bases remaining between them. This CDR3 region has 13 residues. The CDR3 is CASSVVFSGELFF. In DNA, the CDR3 is TGTGCCAGCAGCGTGGTGTTCTCCGGGGAGCTGTTTTTT.

This clone was observed a few times. The chain carries TRBV19 and TRBJ1-6; D remains ambiguous. The CDR3 length is 14 residues. The V end lost 3 bases, the J end lost 8 bases, and 11 bases lay between the germline ends. Germline V gene data show CDR1 as LNHDA and CDR2 as SQIVND (reference sequence). The chain's CDR3 is CASSIRRLDSPLHF. In nucleotides, the CDR3 is TGTGCCAGTAGTATCCGGCGGCTGGATTCACCCCTCCACTTT.

This chain connects TRBV30 to TRBJ2-7, with D tentatively TRBD1 or TRBD2 (6 bases each). The CDR3 consists of 12 residues. CDR1 is GTSNPN and CDR2 is SVGIG in the germline V gene (reference sequence). V was pared by 2 bases and J by 4 bases, with 9 bases between. The CDR3 loop reads CAWSLGGYEQYF. The CDR3 DNA sequence: TGTGCCTGGAGTTTAGGGGGGTACGAGCAGTACTTC.